These T cell receptor beta chains were read from a single sample in a study of OX40 agonist ivuxolimab in advanced cancers. Data came from immunoSEQ multiplex PCR; TCRdb stores just in-frame clones and leaves some out. The sample has about 70,000 clones, approximately 90% seen once. The material sequenced was CD4+ or CD8+ T cells sorted from blood, taken in a trial of the OX40 agonist ivuxolimab. Receptor source: an adult with an advanced solid tumor such as melanoma, head and neck, liver or kidney cancer. CDR3s include the opening cysteine and the closing phenylalanine or tryptophan. The D gene is left open where the match is weak. Clone size is not always given. Where it is, it says once, few, many or a class for expanded clones.

CDR3 protein: CATPGGEGYNEQFF
CDR3 DNA: TGTGCCACCCCGGGCGGGGAGGGCTACAATGAGCAGTTCTTC
D gene: TRBD2
V gene: TRBV4-2
CDR3 length: 14
clone size: .
J gene: TRBJ2-1

CDR3 protein: CASSQGGHYTDTQYF
CDR3 DNA: TGTGCCAGCTCCCAGGGGGGGCACTACACAGATACGCAGTATTTT
D gene: .
V gene: TRBV14
CDR3 length: 15
clone size: once
J gene: TRBJ2-3

CDR3 protein: CASSSTGWNTEAFF
CDR3 DNA: TGTGCCAGCAGCTCAACAGGCTGGAACACTGAAGCTTTCTTT
D gene: .
V gene: TRBV13
CDR3 length: 14
clone size: .
J gene: TRBJ1-1

CDR3 protein: CASSLSNTEAFF
CDR3 DNA: TGCGCCAGCAGCTTAAGCAACACTGAAGCTTTCTTT
D gene: .
V gene: TRBV5-1
CDR3 length: 12
clone size: .
J gene: TRBJ1-1

CDR3 protein: CASSLEGVRETQYF
CDR3 DNA: TGTGCCAGCAGCTTAGAGGGGGTGAGAGAGACCCAGTACTTC
D gene: .
V gene: TRBV7-8
CDR3 length: 14
clone size: once
J gene: TRBJ2-5

CDR3 protein: CASNGPGGSPLHF
CDR3 DNA: TGTGCCTCAAACGGTCCAGGCGGGTCACCCCTCCACTTT
D gene: .
V gene: TRBV2
CDR3 length: 13
clone size: .
J gene: TRBJ1-6

CDR3 protein: CASSPSQGGNQPQHF
CDR3 DNA: TGTGCCAGCTCACCATCACAGGGGGGCAATCAGCCCCAGCATTTT
D gene: TRBD1
V gene: TRBV18
CDR3 length: 15
clone size: .
J gene: TRBJ1-5

CDR3 protein: CASSKDSYNEQFF
CDR3 DNA: TGCGCCAGCAGCAAGGACAGCTACAATGAGCAGTTCTTC
D gene: .
V gene: TRBV4-1
CDR3 length: 13
clone size: .
J gene: TRBJ2-1

CDR3 protein: CASSHSSGGGDEQFF
CDR3 DNA: TGTGCCAGCAGTCATTCTAGCGGGGGTGGAGATGAGCAGTTCTTC
D gene: TRBD2
V gene: TRBV6-4
CDR3 length: 15
clone size: medium-sized
J gene: TRBJ2-1

CDR3 protein: CASSPGTSGGLRTDTQYF
CDR3 DNA: TGTGCCAGCAGCCCCGGGACTAGCGGGGGCCTTCGCACAGATACGCAGTATTTT
D gene: TRBD2
V gene: TRBV9
CDR3 length: 18
clone size: .
J gene: TRBJ2-3

CDR3 protein: CATSRDRIGLARHEQYF
CDR3 DNA: TGTGCCACCAGCAGAGATAGAATCGGACTAGCGAGGCACGAGCAGTACTTC
D gene: TRBD2
V gene: TRBV15
CDR3 length: 17
clone size: .
J gene: TRBJ2-7

CDR3 protein: CASSSLGGGHGVGSYEQYF
CDR3 DNA: TGTGCCAGCAGCTCCCTAGGGGGGGGACACGGGGTTGGCTCCTACGAGCAGTACTTC
D gene: .
V gene: TRBV13
CDR3 length: 19
clone size: .
J gene: TRBJ2-7

CDR3 protein: CASSGSGVKTQYF
CDR3 DNA: TGTGCCAGCAGCGGTTCCGGGGTAAAGACCCAGTACTTC
D gene: .
V gene: TRBV9
CDR3 length: 13
clone size: .
J gene: TRBJ2-5

CDR3 protein: CASSSYSSDTQYF
CDR3 DNA: TGTGCCAGCAGCTCCTACTCATCCGATACGCAGTATTTT
D gene: .
V gene: TRBV7-8
CDR3 length: 13
clone size: .
J gene: TRBJ2-3

CDR3 protein: CASSEGTSYYNEQFF
CDR3 DNA: TGTGCCAGCAGTGAGGGGACATCCTATTACAATGAGCAGTTCTTC
D gene: .
V gene: TRBV2
CDR3 length: 15
clone size: .
J gene: TRBJ2-1

CDR3 protein: CASGLDRNYGYTF
CDR3 DNA: TGTGCTAGTGGTCTTGACAGAAACTATGGCTACACCTTC
D gene: .
V gene: TRBV12-5
CDR3 length: 13
clone size: .
J gene: TRBJ1-2

CDR3 protein: CASSGDRLLYGYTF
CDR3 DNA: TGTGCCAGTAGTGGGGACAGGCTCCTCTATGGCTACACCTTC
D gene: TRBD1
V gene: TRBV19
CDR3 length: 14
clone size: .
J gene: TRBJ1-2

CDR3 protein: CAWSKGLQPQHF
CDR3 DNA: TGTGCCTGGAGTAAGGGACTCCAGCCCCAGCATTTT
D gene: .
V gene: TRBV30
CDR3 length: 12
clone size: .
J gene: TRBJ1-5

CDR3 protein: CASSESVYRGAYTEAFF
CDR3 DNA: TGCGCCAGCAGTGAGTCCGTCTACAGGGGCGCCTACACTGAAGCTTTCTTT
D gene: TRBD1
V gene: TRBV10-1
CDR3 length: 17
clone size: .
J gene: TRBJ1-1

CDR3 protein: CASSVLASVDEQYF
CDR3 DNA: TGTGCCAGCAGCGTCTTGGCGTCCGTCGACGAGCAGTACTTC
D gene: .
V gene: TRBV9
CDR3 length: 14
clone size: .
J gene: TRBJ2-7

CDR3 protein: CASSPGPYEQYF
CDR3 DNA: TGTGCCAGCAGCCCAGGTCCCTACGAGCAGTACTTC
D gene: .
V gene: TRBV4-2
CDR3 length: 12
clone size: .
J gene: TRBJ2-7

CDR3 protein: CASSTTTGSWEQYF
CDR3 DNA: TGTGCCAGCAGCACGACGACAGGGTCTTGGGAGCAGTACTTC
D gene: TRBD1
V gene: TRBV14
CDR3 length: 14
clone size: .
J gene: TRBJ2-7

CDR3 protein: CARIYEQYF
CDR3 DNA: TGTGCCAGAATCTACGAGCAGTACTTC
D gene: .
V gene: TRBV6-1
CDR3 length: 9
clone size: .
J gene: TRBJ2-7

CDR3 protein: CASSPGPGGAEAFF
CDR3 DNA: TGTGCCAGCAGCCCTGGGCCGGGAGGGGCTGAAGCTTTCTTT
D gene: .
V gene: TRBV7-9
CDR3 length: 14
clone size: .
J gene: TRBJ1-1

CDR3 protein: CASSVAGSYEQYF
CDR3 DNA: TGTGCCAGCAGCGTGGCAGGTTCCTACGAGCAGTACTTC
D gene: .
V gene: TRBV9
CDR3 length: 13
clone size: .
J gene: TRBJ2-7

CDR3 protein: CASSIPRGADTQYF
CDR3 DNA: TGTGCCAGCAGCATCCCACGGGGGGCAGATACGCAGTATTTT
D gene: TRBD2
V gene: TRBV7-9
CDR3 length: 14
clone size: once
J gene: TRBJ2-3

CDR3 protein: CASSLATGARMETQYF
CDR3 DNA: TGTGCCAGCAGCTTGGCTACGGGGGCCCGGATGGAGACCCAGTACTTC
D gene: .
V gene: TRBV5-4
CDR3 length: 16
clone size: .
J gene: TRBJ2-5

CDR3 protein: CASSVGGEESGELFF
CDR3 DNA: TGTGCCAGCAGTGTCGGGGGGGAGGAATCCGGGGAGCTGTTTTTT
D gene: TRBD2
V gene: TRBV6-1
CDR3 length: 15
clone size: .
J gene: TRBJ2-2

CDR3 protein: CASSDPPGTDTYNEQFF
CDR3 DNA: TGTGCCAGCAGTGACCCCCCCGGGACAGATACTTACAATGAGCAGTTCTTC
D gene: TRBD1
V gene: TRBV6-1
CDR3 length: 17
clone size: .
J gene: TRBJ2-1

CDR3 protein: CASRSTYTEMGEGRNYGYTF
CDR3 DNA: TGTGCAAGTCGCTCAACATATACCGAAATGGGGGAGGGGAGAAACTATGGCTACACCTTC
D gene: .
V gene: TRBV12-2
CDR3 length: 20
clone size: .
J gene: TRBJ1-2

CDR3 protein: CSVEHDRGAEAFF
CDR3 DNA: TGCAGCGTTGAGCATGACAGGGGGGCTGAAGCTTTCTTT
D gene: TRBD1
V gene: TRBV29-1
CDR3 length: 13
clone size: .
J gene: TRBJ1-1

CDR3 protein: CASSFPTPNEQFF
CDR3 DNA: TGTGCCAGCAGTTTCCCTACTCCCAATGAGCAGTTCTTC
D gene: .
V gene: TRBV6-5
CDR3 length: 13
clone size: few
J gene: TRBJ2-1

CDR3 protein: CASSIVLAGYEQYF
CDR3 DNA: TGTGCCAGTAGTATAGTGCTAGCGGGCTACGAGCAGTACTTC
D gene: TRBD2
V gene: TRBV19
CDR3 length: 14
clone size: .
J gene: TRBJ2-7

CDR3 protein: CASSAAPWGGYTF
CDR3 DNA: TGTGCCAGCAGTGCGGCTCCCTGGGGAGGCTACACCTTC
D gene: .
V gene: TRBV25-1
CDR3 length: 13
clone size: .
J gene: TRBJ1-2

CDR3 protein: CASSRPDRGGETQYF
CDR3 DNA: TGTGCCAGCTCACGACCGGACAGGGGAGGGGAGACCCAGTACTTC
D gene: TRBD1
V gene: TRBV18
CDR3 length: 15
clone size: .
J gene: TRBJ2-5